What follows are 9 T cell receptor beta chains derived from one specimen sequenced in a study of regulatory T cells in long-lasting Graves disease. Investigators prepared the TCR beta libraries by applying iRepertoire HTBI primers and Arm-PCR of CDR3 regions. TCRdb redid the calling of the multiplex PCR reads with MiXCR, one entry per CDR3 protein. The table has some 420,000 distinct CDR3 sequences, approximately 22% seen once. Time point given: persistent/refractory GD, antithyroid drugs over 5 years with positive TRAb. Preparation of the TCR library used RNA extracted from PBMCs. This sample comprised peripheral blood mononuclear cells (PBMCs), obtained when the disease was refractory, from a patient treated with antithyroid drugs. These receptors all come from a female donor with Graves disease.

The table lists this clonotype with a few counts. The chain couples TRBV7-2 to TRBJ1-6; possible D gene TRBD1, 5 bases. V was clipped by 2 bases and J by 4 bases, with 15 bases between them. Germline V gene lookup returns CDR1 SGHTA and CDR2 FQGNSA. This CDR3 spans 17 amino acids. Here the CDR3 DNA reads TGTGCCAGCAGCTTATTCGGGGGGGGAATTTATAATTCACCCCTCCACTTT. Protein sequence: CASSLFGGGIYNSPLHF.

This clonotype occurred many times. This chain connects TRBV13 to TRBJ2-5, with TRBD1 matching 11 bases. Germline CDR1 PRHDT, CDR2 FYEKMQ (reference sequence). J gave up 8 bases and V 5 bases, and 16 bases lay outside the gene matches. CDR3 length: 17 amino acids. The CDR3 DNA sequence: TGTGCCAGCAGCCCTTCGGGGCGGGACAGGGGGGGGAGAACCCAGTACTTC. Amino acids: CASSPSGRDRGGRTQYF.

Worth noting for this clonotype: A read error is possible here, since a much larger clone lies one base away. The CDR3 sequence: CASSYSGIRRRGQTQYF. CDR3 bases: TGTGCCAGCAGTTACTCCGGGATCAGGAGGCGAGGACAGACCCAGTACTTC. The rearrangement uses TRBV6-2 or TRBV6-3 and TRBJ2-5, with TRBD2 as a possible D gene (5 bases). Trimming removed 0 bases from V and 6 bases from J, with 20 bases in between. The CDR3 is 17 residues long. Looked up from germline, CDR1 is MNHEY and CDR2 is SVGEGT.

This clonotype was recorded a few times. The gene calls are TRBV7-3 and TRBJ2-2, with TRBD2 matching over 12 bases. The germline V gene has CDR1 SGHTA and CDR2 FQGTGA. J was trimmed by 3 bases and V by 3 bases; bases with no gene match: 11. The CDR3 consists of 19 residues. CDR3 coding DNA: TGTGCCAGCAGCTTCCGACTAGCGGGAGTCGTCTATGACACCGGGGAGCTGTTTTTT. Its translation: CASSFRLAGVVYDTGELFF.

CDR3: CASSPPWGKDYGYTF. For the CDR3, the DNA is TGTGCCAGTAGTCCTCCATGGGGGAAGGACTATGGCTACACCTTC. The V and J genes are TRBV19 and TRBJ1-2; D possibly corresponds to TRBD1 (5 bases). V lost 5 bases, J lost 3 bases, and 16 bases lay in between. The CDR3 contains 15 residues. Germline CDR1 LNHDA, CDR2 SQIVND (reference sequence). Full variable domain (outside the CDR3, taken from reference TRBV19 and TRBJ1-2): DGGITQSPKYLFRKEGQNVTLSCEQNLNHDAMYWYRQDPGQGLRLIYYSQIVNDFQKGDIAEGYSVSREKKESFPLTVTSAQKNPTAFYLCASSPPWGKDYGYTFGSGTRLTVV.

This clonotype was counted a few times. The J gene is TRBJ1-1, the V gene TRBV6-9; a possible D gene is TRBD1 (5 bases). This CDR3 contains 16 residues. Germline V gives CDR1 MNHGY, CDR2 SVAAGI. Trimming shortened V by 4 bases and J by 0 bases, and 15 bases separated the two germline ends. CDR3 sequence (DNA): TGTGCCAGCAGTTTACGAGACAGATTCATGAACACTGAAGCTTTCTTT. It encodes CASSLRDRFMNTEAFF.

CDR3 coding DNA: TGTGCCAGCTCTAGGGGAAACTTGAACACTGAAGCTTTCTTT. As protein: CASSRGNLNTEAFF. The rearrangement joins TRBV6-1 to TRBJ1-1; D might be TRBD1 (5 bases). The CDR3 covers 14 residues. V dropped 8 bases and J dropped 0 bases, with 13 bases sitting between them. Germline CDR1 MNHNS, CDR2 SASEGT.

The chain couples TRBV5-4 to TRBJ2-5; D unresolved. Germline CDR1 SGHNT, CDR2 YYREEE (reference sequence). V was trimmed by 4 bases and J by 2 bases, leaving 9 bases between them. CDR3 length: 13 amino acids. The CDR3 DNA follows: TGTGCCAGCAGCAAGCGACCGCAAGAGACCCAGTACTTC. It codes for CASSKRPQETQYF.

This clonotype was recorded a few times. V is TRBV6-9 and J is TRBJ1-2; D not certain. The CDR3 runs to 15 residues. In germline, CDR1 is MNHGY, CDR2 SVAAGI. The V end was cut by 3 bases, the J end by 5 bases, with 16 bases between. For the CDR3, the DNA is TGTGCCAGCAGTTACTCCCCCGCCGGAGGTTATGGCTACACCTTC. This codes for CASSYSPAGGYGYTF.